The 17 T cell receptor beta chains below were found in one sample sequenced in a study of blood T cell repertoires in COVID-19. Sequencing used immunoSEQ multiplex PCR; TCRdb keeps in-frame clones, though not all of them. The top ten clones hold over 7.5% of a sample with roughly 70,000 clones, around three quarters of them seen once. The specimen was peripheral blood. These receptor sequences come from a human donor in a cohort sampled during active COVID-19.

The chain uses TRBV14 and TRBJ2-5, with 10 bases that match TRBD2. Germline CDR1 reads SGHDN; CDR2 reads FVKESK. Trimming cost V 3 bases and J 2 bases; bases outside gene matches: 12. The CDR3 sequence is 18 residues long. The CDR3 nucleotides are TGTGCCAGCAGCCAGAGGGGGCTAGCGGGAGTTTGGCAAGAGACCCAGTACTTC. This encodes CASSQRGLAGVWQETQYF.

The chain is built from TRBV9 and TRBJ2-3; D is unresolved. There are 13 residues in the CDR3. V was clipped by 0 bases and J by 5 bases, with 7 bases between them. CDR1 SGDLS and CDR2 YYNGEE come from the germline V gene. The DNA of the CDR3 is TGTGCCAGCAGCGTAGCTAATAAAGATACGCAGTATTTT. This translates into CASSVANKDTQYF.

The J gene is TRBJ2-3, the V gene TRBV24-1, with TRBD2 identical over 12 bases. The CDR3 totals 13 residues. The germline V gene encodes CDR1 KGHDR and CDR2 SFDVKD. Trimming removed 12 bases from V and 3 bases from J; junction bases left unmatched: 3. The CDR3 nucleotides read TGTGCCGTGGGGACTAGCGGGACAGATACGCAGTATTTT. Its translation: CAVGTSGTDTQYF.

The chain links TRBV19 to TRBJ2-1; 9 bases match TRBD2. The CDR3 is made up of 16 amino acids. V shed 3 bases and J 6 bases; nucleotides not matched to a gene: 9. Germline V gives CDR1 LNHDA, CDR2 SQIVND (reference sequence). The CDR3 is CASSISPSGMGNEQFF. The CDR3 DNA sequence: TGTGCCAGTAGTATCTCCCCTAGCGGGATGGGCAATGAGCAGTTCTTC. Drawing the rest from reference TRBV19 and TRBJ2-1, the complete variable domain is DGGITQSPKYLFRKEGQNVTLSCEQNLNHDAMYWYRQDPGQGLRLIYYSQIVNDFQKGDIAEGYSVSREKKESFPLTVTSAQKNPTAFYLCASSISPSGMGNEQFFGPGTRLTVL.

This clone came up once. The chain carries TRBV28 and TRBJ1-1; D is undetermined. This CDR3 comprises 14 residues. Germline V lookup: CDR1 MDHEN, CDR2 SYDVKM. V gave up 7 bases and J gave up 3 bases, with 15 bases separating them. CDR3 nucleotides: TGTGCCAGCAAGTCCCCGGGGTTGGACACTGAAGCTTTCTTT. Translation: CASKSPGLDTEAFF.

The gene calls are TRBV11-2 and TRBJ2-6, with TRBD2 identical over 9 bases. Trimming cost V 7 bases and J 2 bases; bases outside gene matches: 6. CDR1 and CDR2 from the germline V gene are SGHAT and FQNNGV. This CDR3 is 16 amino acids long. This CDR3 reads CASTGTSLAGANVLTF. The CDR3, as DNA: TGTGCCAGCACCGGGACTAGCTTAGCTGGGGCCAACGTCCTGACTTTC.

The count of this clone is one. The chain uses TRBV12-3 or TRBV12-4 and TRBJ1-1, with TRBD1 identical over 8 bases. This CDR3 is 12 amino acids long. The trim removed 5 bases at V and 11 bases at J, leaving 7 bases unmatched. The CDR3 DNA is TGTGCCAGCAGTAACAGGGGGGCGTTGGCTTTCTTT. It is translated as CASSNRGALAFF.

Remarks on this clone: One end of the junction does not line up with germline, which may come from a read error. The chain recombines TRBV19 with TRBJ2-7, with TRBD2 matching over 14 bases. CDR1 is LNHDA, CDR2 SQIVND, per germline (reference sequence). This CDR3 spans 16 amino acids. CDR3: CASSKRLAGGMGEQYF. For the CDR3, the DNA is TGTGCCAGCAGTAAGCGACTAGCGGGAGGGATGGGAGAGCAGTACTTC.

Only a few counts were recorded for this clone. This chain connects TRBV21-1 to TRBJ2-7; TRBD1, as called in the table, went unchecked against the DNA. TRBV21-1 is classified as a pseudogene. The CDR3 sequence is 14 residues long. The CDR3 loop is CASSKDRVNYEQYF. Written as DNA, the CDR3 is TGTGCCAGCAGCAAAGACAGGGTAAACTACGAGCAGTACTTC.

The rearrangement links TRBV4-1 to TRBJ1-2, with TRBD1 matching 8 bases. The CDR3 extends over 18 amino acids. Germline CDR1 and CDR2: MGHRA and YSYEKL. The junction had 9 bases not matched to a gene; V was cut back by 0 bases and J by 0 bases. The CDR3 is CASSQEPGQGSSNYGYTF. CDR3 DNA: TGCGCCAGCAGCCAAGAACCCGGACAGGGATCCTCTAACTATGGCTACACCTTC.

The V call is TRBV15, the J call TRBJ1-1; unclear D gene. The germline CDR1 and CDR2 sequences are LNHNV and YYDKDF (reference sequence). The germline V and J ends were trimmed by 0 bases and 0 bases, with 14 bases remaining between them. This CDR3 comprises 17 residues. The CDR3 region is CATSRDFGGNMNTEAFF. In DNA form, the CDR3 reads TGTGCCACCAGCAGAGATTTCGGAGGGAACATGAACACTGAAGCTTTCTTT.

The V call is TRBV5-1, the J call TRBJ2-2; a possible D gene is TRBD1 (5 bases). The CDR3 runs to 15 residues. Germline V gene data show CDR1 as SGHRS and CDR2 as YFSETQ. The ends were cut back, 1 base at V and 5 bases at J, with 12 bases in the middle. The CDR3 region is CASSLRQQETGELFF. Written as DNA, the CDR3 is TGCGCCAGCAGCTTGCGACAGCAAGAAACCGGGGAGCTGTTTTTT.

The chain has TRBV4-3 and TRBJ2-3, with TRBD2 matching over 11 bases. Germline CDR1 LGHNA, CDR2 YSLEER. The CDR3 runs to 16 residues. The ends lost 4 bases at V and 2 bases at J; junction bases unmatched: 5. The CDR3 DNA is TGCGCCAGCAGCCTTCGACTAGCGGGATCCACAGATACGCAGTATTTT. It is translated as CASSLRLAGSTDTQYF.

This clone was seen a single time. V is TRBV28 and J is TRBJ1-5; 8 bases fit TRBD1. V was pared by 3 bases and J by 4 bases, with 5 bases of the junction left unmatched. Germline CDR1 is MDHEN and CDR2 is SYDVKM. The CDR3 is 15 amino acids. The CDR3 loop reads CASSFGQGANQPQHF. The CDR3 nucleotides read TGTGCCAGCAGTTTCGGACAGGGTGCGAATCAGCCCCAGCATTTT.

The table lists this clone with a few counts. This chain joins TRBV20-1 and TRBJ2-7, with D possibly matching TRBD1 (6 bases). The CDR3 is made up of 11 amino acids. The V and J ends lost 5 bases and 4 bases respectively, with 9 bases between them. Germline V gene lookup returns CDR1 DFQATT and CDR2 SNEGSKA (reference sequence). CDR3 sequence (DNA): TGCAGTGCTCTTAGGGGGTACGAGCAGTACTTC. This gives the protein CSALRGYEQYF.

The V call is TRBV25-1, the J call TRBJ1-3; D ambiguous. Trimming took 5 bases from V and 3 from J, leaving 8 bases between them. CDR1 is MGHDK, CDR2 SYGVNS, per germline. This CDR3 comprises 13 residues. The chain's CDR3 is CASSLGNGNTIYF. CDR3 sequence (DNA): TGTGCCAGCAGTCTAGGAAATGGAAACACCATATATTTT.

This clone has only one observation. The chain joins TRBV11-3 to TRBJ2-2; no definite D call. The V and J ends lost 3 bases and 5 bases respectively, with 10 bases between them. Germline assignment: CDR1 SGHNT and CDR2 YENEEA. The CDR3 has 14 amino acids. This CDR3 reads CASSLSQATGELFF. The CDR3 nucleotides read TGTGCCAGCAGCTTGAGTCAGGCGACCGGGGAGCTGTTTTTT.